The clone carrying this T cell receptor (beta chain) was detected only a few times. Antigen unknown. There are 11 residues in the CDR3. Germline V lookup: CDR1 DFQATT, CDR2 SNEGSKA (reference sequence). The ends were cut back, 0 bases at V and 6 bases at J, with 5 bases in the middle. The entry originates in a study of T cells after yellow fever vaccination. Study-level background: When fractions had low cell numbers, they were prepared with SMART-Seq v4 Ultra Low Input.

Findings and limits, study-wide: It was a small share of clonotypes that appeared in both CD4 and CD8 compartments.

A universal primer site and UMIs were added as TCR cDNA was made by 5'RACE template switching. TCRdb re-called the 5' RACE reads through MiXCR, storing one row per CDR3 protein. In the table there are approximately 550,000 distinct CDR3 sequences, about a fifth of which are singletons. The chain is built from TRBV20-1 and TRBJ2-5; D gene unclear. This TCR was sampled from a man aged 30 to 45 who received the YFV17D yellow fever vaccine. The sequences come from PBMCs, collected 15 days after the yellow fever booster vaccination. The CDR3 here is CSARDVKTQYF. The CDR3 region has the DNA TGCAGTGCTAGAGATGTCAAGACCCAGTACTTC.